This T cell receptor beta chain was recorded in a study of blood T cell repertoires in COVID-19 (dated by TCRdb to the early 2020s). In the study overall: Collaborator samples came from the United States, Italy and Spain and covered acute and convalescent phases of COVID-19. Samples came from the ongoing ImmuneRACE study (first 160 participants) plus 1,254 subjects from 6 global collaborators. Subjects who had been exposed to COVID-19, were actively infected with it, or had recovered from it provided the deeply sampled blood TCRbeta repertoires that made up the dataset. A de-identified subject ID, COVID-19 status, age in years and sex were almost always included in the sample metadata. The repertoires were released in a freely available public database meant as a resource for research on the immune response to SARS-CoV-2. HLA class I and class II types, where available, came from metadata supplied by the sample provider rather than from assay-based typing. The prospective study material was composed of cDNA or gDNA derived from T cells, B-cell-depleted T cells, or PBMCs. General conclusions and limits of the study: The amount of clinical and demographic metadata varied by source and participant and was provided uncurated.

The immunoSEQ Assay, a bias-controlled multiplex PCR, was used to amplify TCRbeta CDR3 regions from genomic DNA. In the original analysis: Nucleated cell counts per sample were estimated from amplification of reference gene primers within the assay. To quantify the absolute abundance of each unique TCRbeta CDR3 rearrangement, sequence reads were collapsed and filtered. Productive Simpson clonality was computed per sample as the square root of Simpson's diversity index over productive rearrangements. The table was pulled from immuneACCESS by TCRdb, which kept in-frame rearrangements only. Such tables lose some clones; where checked, under half of the loss comes from unresolved V genes, and the rest has no known cause. That table supplies the V and J calls and clone size; D and trimming were determined from the DNA. In this sample the table shows hundreds of thousands of clones, around 88% of which occur a single time. 7% to 10% of the sample comes from the top ten.

Note on this clone: It lacks a known antigen. One base away there is no much larger clone; base qualities are not given.

From its cysteine to its phenylalanine, the CDR3 spans 17 amino acids. Only the CDR3 region is kept as DNA, spanning 51 bases read in frame from base 1. As encoded in the germline V gene, CDR1 is KGHDR while CDR2 is SFDVKD. Ends trimmed: V by 6 bases, J by 1 base; bases unmatched to a gene: 12. Each collaborating institution followed its own protocols to collect whole blood in K2EDTA tubes. Collaborator samples were shipped for TCRbeta analysis as frozen whole blood, isolated PBMCs, or DNA extracted from either sample type. The sequence joins TRBV24-1 to TRBJ1-2, with 8 central nucleotides matching TRBD1. The receptor was isolated from a woman between 45 and 60 years old with acute or convalescent COVID-19. Sequencing was carried out using peripheral blood. The DNA sequence is TGTGCCACCAGTCACCCTCCGGGACAGGACTATAACTATGGCTACACCTTC. It translates to CATSHPPGQDYNYGYTF.